What follows describes a single T cell receptor (beta chain). This entry comes from a study of blood T cell repertoires in COVID-19. Study-wide context: The study drew acute and convalescent COVID-19 samples from the United States, Italy and Spain.

There are 12 residues in the CDR3. CDR1 is MDHEN and CDR2 is SYDVKM in the germline V gene. With 3 bases removed from V and 6 bases from J, the gap between germline ends came to 9 bases. Sequencing used immunoSEQ multiplex PCR; TCRdb keeps in-frame clones, though not all of them. The profile shows 450,000 or so clones, about nine tenths of them singletons. The rearrangement links TRBV28 to TRBJ2-7, with a possible D match to TRBD1 (5 bases). The specimen was peripheral blood. This sequence originates from a woman between 40 and 55 years old with COVID-19, enrolled during active disease. The CDR3 protein is CASSLKGREQYF. The CDR3 region has the DNA TGTGCCAGCAGTTTGAAGGGGCGCGAGCAGTACTTC.